One sample yielded the 3 T cell receptor beta chains listed below, sequenced in a study of beta chain features in type 1 diabetes. Reverse transcribing all isolated RNA meant expressed TCRB transcripts were sequenced. Generated by immunoSEQ multiplex PCR, the TCRdb table keeps only in-frame clones and is missing some. This sample yields hundreds of thousands of clones, of which 68% are seen a single time; 0.053% belongs to the top ten. The sequenced sample was naive CD4+ T cells from blood. The receptors here all came from a young man in good health.

As for this clone: This sample also contains other DNA sequences that code for the same CDR3. J is TRBJ2-1 and V is TRBV5-1; D may be TRBD1 (5 bases). The CDR3 is made up of 15 amino acids. The germline gives CDR1 SGHRS, CDR2 YFSETQ. V lost 0 bases and J 0 bases, leaving 7 bases between the germline ends. CDR3 coding DNA: TGCGCCAGCAGCTTGGGCACAGGCTCCTACAATGAGCAGTTCTTC. Residues: CASSLGTGSYNEQFF.

The chain is built from TRBV29-1 and TRBJ1-1; D not certain. CDR1 is SQVTM and CDR2 is ANQGSEA in the germline V gene. Trimming shortened V by 0 bases and J by 3 bases, and 8 bases separated the two germline ends. The CDR3 runs to 13 residues. CDR3 loop: CSVEDRTHTEAFF. The CDR3 DNA reads as TGCAGCGTTGAAGATCGGACCCACACTGAAGCTTTCTTT.

This chain links TRBV21-1 with TRBJ1-2; the table's TRBD1 call for D was not verified on the DNA. TRBV21-1 is a pseudogene segment. The CDR3 has 14 residues. This CDR3 reads CASSKGDRAKGYTF. The CDR3 region has the DNA TGTGCCAGCAGCAAAGGTGACAGGGCGAAAGGCTACACCTTC.